The entry below describes one T cell receptor beta chain. Which antigen it targets is not known. No much larger clone is present one base from it, and per-base qualities are unavailable. The entire isolated RNA was reverse transcribed using the High Capacity cDNA Reverse Transcription Kit, and thus expressed TCRB transcripts were sequenced. Naive, central memory and regulatory T cell samples underwent deep immunoSEQ sequencing, averaging around 3.6 million total reads per sample. After sorted cells were lysed in RLT buffer, RNA was extracted with DNase-treated RNeasy Micro or Mini kits, with the choice depending on cell number. To prevent cross-contamination, each cell subset was processed individually, whereas patient and healthy donor samples were processed jointly. The immunoSEQ multiplex PCR was used to amplify TCRB sequences from cDNA, generating 87-bp fragments that spanned the CDR3 region. Amplicons were sequenced on the Illumina HiSeq platform. The paper's processing steps were these. Synthetic template baselines were used to correct PCR bias computationally, reads within Hamming distance 2 were collapsed, and singletons that could not be merged were discarded. By aligning reads against IMGT, V, D and J genes, CDR3 length, and insertions or deletions at six rearrangement sites were assigned. Within each subset, clonotype counts were normalized to the number of sorted cells before true diversity and Gini coefficients were calculated with the tcR R package. The overlap coefficient, calculated on TCRB nucleotide sequences, was used to quantify repertoire sharing. Drawn from immuneACCESS, this table holds only the in-frame rearrangements with V and J called that TCRdb kept. Clones are partly lost; checked studies trace under half to an unresolved V gene and leave the rest unexplained. V, J and clone size were drawn from that table, and D and trimming were deduced from the DNA. For this sample there are some 150,000 clones; 11% appear just once. The ten biggest clones cover around 2% of the sample.

Each donor gave one peripheral blood draw, averaging approximately 120 mL, which was collected into heparinised tubes. A BD FACSAria II and a panel including CD45RO, CCR7, CD25, CD127, CD95 and CD27 were used to sort naive, central memory, regulatory and stem cell-like memory CD4+ T cells. Every sorted population had a purity above 95%. PBMCs were isolated immediately by Lymphoprep density gradient centrifugation and stained directly without culture. Samples were stained and sorted in pairs, with one healthy donor and one patient per experiment, so that batch effects were minimized. These data are taken from a study of beta chain features in type 1 diabetes (dated by TCRdb to between 2017 and 2018). Regarding the complete study: Patients and healthy donors did not differ in mean age, gender distribution, total cell number or subset yield. A total of 90 million to 130 million sorted cells were examined across all samples, and a strong correlation was observed between cell number per subset and RNA yield. The study compared the TCRB repertoires of sorted circulating CD4+ T cell subsets in recently diagnosed type 1 diabetes patients with those in matched healthy donors. Whereas all 28 donors provided naive and central memory subsets, regulatory and stem cell-like memory subsets were isolated from just 8 patients and roughly eight healthy donors.

Results the study describes overall, beyond this receptor: Only small numbers of individuals were included in the HLA sub-analyses, which left unresolved whether HLA type had any influence on TCRB rearrangement. At VDJ recombination sites, patients with type 1 diabetes made fewer insertions and deleted more nucleotides, a pattern implying thymic rearrangement abnormalities. Shorter templates might have been favored by PCR, but patient and control samples were amplified and corrected together, so both groups would have been affected equally by any skew. Type 1 diabetes patients showed a moderate but significant shortening of TCRB CDR3 length in all four CD4+ subsets. Naive, central memory and regulatory TCRB repertoires appeared to be more alike among patients than among healthy donors. Because cDNA rather than genomic DNA was sequenced, highly expressing activated cells could have been over-represented, although no difference in activation and CD3 levels was found between groups.

The sequence was collected from a man between 18 and 35 years old in good health. Sequenced sample: central memory CD4+ T cells from blood.

The nucleotide sequence is TGTGCCAGCAGTGCCAGAGAGACCCAGTACTTC. It is translated as CASSARETQYF. This chain is built from TRBV25-1 and TRBJ2-5, with no D gene named confidently. V is cut by 4 bases and J by 4 bases, and the space between the germline ends is 4 bases. CDR1 and CDR2 were assigned from the germline V gene as MGHDK and SYGVNS. CDR3 length: 11 amino acids, cysteine to phenylalanine. Only the CDR3 part of the read is kept: 33 bases, read in frame from the first base.